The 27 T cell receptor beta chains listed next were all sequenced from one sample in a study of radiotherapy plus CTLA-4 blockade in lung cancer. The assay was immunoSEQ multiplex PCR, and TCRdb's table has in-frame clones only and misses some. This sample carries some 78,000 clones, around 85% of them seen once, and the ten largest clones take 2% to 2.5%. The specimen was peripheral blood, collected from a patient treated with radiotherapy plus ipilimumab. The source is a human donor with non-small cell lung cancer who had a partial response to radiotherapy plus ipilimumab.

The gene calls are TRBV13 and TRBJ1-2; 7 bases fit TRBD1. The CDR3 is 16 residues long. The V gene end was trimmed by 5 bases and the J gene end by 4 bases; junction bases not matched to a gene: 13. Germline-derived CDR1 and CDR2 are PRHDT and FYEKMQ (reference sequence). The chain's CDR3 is CASSQGGGVRTYGYTF. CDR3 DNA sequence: TGTGCCAGCAGCCAGGGGGGCGGGGTCCGGACCTATGGCTACACCTTC.

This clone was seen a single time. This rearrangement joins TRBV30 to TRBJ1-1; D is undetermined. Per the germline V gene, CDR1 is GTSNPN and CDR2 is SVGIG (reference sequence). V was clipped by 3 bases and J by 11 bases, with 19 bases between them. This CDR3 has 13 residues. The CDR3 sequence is CAWSPGVRVGAFF. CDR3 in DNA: TGTGCCTGGAGCCCCGGTGTGAGGGTTGGGGCTTTCTTT.

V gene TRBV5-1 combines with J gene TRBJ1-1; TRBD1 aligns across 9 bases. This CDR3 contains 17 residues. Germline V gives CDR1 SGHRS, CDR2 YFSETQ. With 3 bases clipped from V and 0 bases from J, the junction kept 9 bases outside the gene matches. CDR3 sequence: CASSSAGTGRLNTEAFF. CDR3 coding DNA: TGCGCCAGCAGCTCTGCCGGGACAGGGCGTTTGAACACTGAAGCTTTCTTT.

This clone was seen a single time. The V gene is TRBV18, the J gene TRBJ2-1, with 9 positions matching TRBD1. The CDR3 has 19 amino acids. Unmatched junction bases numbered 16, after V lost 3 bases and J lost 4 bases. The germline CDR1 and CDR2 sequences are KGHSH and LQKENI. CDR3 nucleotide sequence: TGTGCCAGCTCACCCAACCCCCTCTCTCTAGGACAGGGGTACAATGAGCAGTTCTTC. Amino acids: CASSPNPLSLGQGYNEQFF. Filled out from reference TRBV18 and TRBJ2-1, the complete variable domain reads NAGVMQNPRHLVRRRGQEARLRCSPMKGHSHVYWYRQLPEEGLKFMVYLQKENIIDESGMPKERFSAEFPKEGPSILRIQQVVRGDSAAYFCASSPNPLSLGQGYNEQFFGPGTRLTVL.

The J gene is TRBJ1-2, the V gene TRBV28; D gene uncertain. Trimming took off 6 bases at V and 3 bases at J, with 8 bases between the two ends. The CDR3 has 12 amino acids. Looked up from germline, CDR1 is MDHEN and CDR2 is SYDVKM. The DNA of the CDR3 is TGTGCCAGCAGCACCGCGGACTATGGCTACACCTTC. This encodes CASSTADYGYTF.

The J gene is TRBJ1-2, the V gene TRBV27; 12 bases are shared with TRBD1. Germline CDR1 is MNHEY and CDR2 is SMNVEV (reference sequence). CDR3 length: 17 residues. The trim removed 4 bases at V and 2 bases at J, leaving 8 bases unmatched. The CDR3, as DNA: TGTGCCAGCAGTTACTCGGGACAGGGGGCTGCCAACTATGGCTACACCTTC. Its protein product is CASSYSGQGAANYGYTF.

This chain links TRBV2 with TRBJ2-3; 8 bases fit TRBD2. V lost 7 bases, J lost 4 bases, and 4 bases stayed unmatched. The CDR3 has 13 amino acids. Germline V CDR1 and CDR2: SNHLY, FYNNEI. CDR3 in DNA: TGTGCCAGCACCCAGACTAGCGCAGATACGCAGTATTTT. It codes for CASTQTSADTQYF.

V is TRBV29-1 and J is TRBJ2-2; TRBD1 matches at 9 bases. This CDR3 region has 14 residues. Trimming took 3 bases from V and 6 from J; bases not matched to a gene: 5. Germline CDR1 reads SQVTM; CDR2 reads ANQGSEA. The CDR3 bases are TGCAGCGTTGAGGGACAGGGTTTTTCCGGGGAGCTGTTTTTT. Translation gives CSVEGQGFSGELFF.

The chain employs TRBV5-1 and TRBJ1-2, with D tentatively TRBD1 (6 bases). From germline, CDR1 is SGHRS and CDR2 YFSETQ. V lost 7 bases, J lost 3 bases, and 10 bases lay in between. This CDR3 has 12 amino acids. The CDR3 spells CASRAGDYGYTF. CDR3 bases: TGCGCCAGCCGGGCAGGGGACTATGGCTACACCTTC.

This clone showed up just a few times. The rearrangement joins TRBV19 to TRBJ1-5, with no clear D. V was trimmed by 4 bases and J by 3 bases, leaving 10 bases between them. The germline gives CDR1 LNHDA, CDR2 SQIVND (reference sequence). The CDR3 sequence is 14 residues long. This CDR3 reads CASSTRPFNQPQHF. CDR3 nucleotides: TGTGCCAGTAGTACCAGGCCCTTCAATCAGCCCCAGCATTTT.

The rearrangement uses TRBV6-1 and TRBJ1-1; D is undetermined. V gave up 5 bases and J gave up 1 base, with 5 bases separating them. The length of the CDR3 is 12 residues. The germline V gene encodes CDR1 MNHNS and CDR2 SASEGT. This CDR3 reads CASSYRNTEAFF. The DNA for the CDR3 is TGTGCCAGCAGTTATCGGAACACTGAAGCTTTCTTT.

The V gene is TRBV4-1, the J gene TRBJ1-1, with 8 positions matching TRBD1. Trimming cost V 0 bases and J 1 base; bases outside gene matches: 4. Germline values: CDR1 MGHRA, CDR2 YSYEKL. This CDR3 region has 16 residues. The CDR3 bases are TGCGCCAGCAGCCAAGATCCCGGGACAGGGAACACTGAAGCTTTCTTT. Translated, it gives CASSQDPGTGNTEAFF.

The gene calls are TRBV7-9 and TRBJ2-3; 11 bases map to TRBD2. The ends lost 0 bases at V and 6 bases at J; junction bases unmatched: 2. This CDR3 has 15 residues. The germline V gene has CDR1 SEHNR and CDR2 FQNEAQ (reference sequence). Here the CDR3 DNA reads TGTGCCAGCAGCTTAGCGTGGACTAGCGGGGATACGCAGTATTTT. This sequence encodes CASSLAWTSGDTQYF.

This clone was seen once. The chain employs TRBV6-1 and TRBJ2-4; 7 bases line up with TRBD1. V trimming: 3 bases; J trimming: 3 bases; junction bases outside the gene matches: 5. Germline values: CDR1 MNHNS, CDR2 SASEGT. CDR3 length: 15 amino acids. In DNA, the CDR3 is TGTGCCAGCAGTGAGGGGGACAGCCTCAAAAACATTCAGTACTTC. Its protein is CASSEGDSLKNIQYF.

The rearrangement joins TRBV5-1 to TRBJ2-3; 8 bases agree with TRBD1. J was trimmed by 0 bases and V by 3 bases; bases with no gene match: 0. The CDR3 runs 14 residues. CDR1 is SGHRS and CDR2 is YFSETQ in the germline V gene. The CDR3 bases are TGCGCCAGCAGCTGGACAGGGAGCACAGATACGCAGTATTTT. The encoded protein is CASSWTGSTDTQYF.

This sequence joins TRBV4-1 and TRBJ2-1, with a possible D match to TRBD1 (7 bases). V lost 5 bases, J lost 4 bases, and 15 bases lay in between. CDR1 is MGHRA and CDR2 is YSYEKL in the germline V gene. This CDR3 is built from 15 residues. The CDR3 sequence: CASSRGDSLYNEQFF. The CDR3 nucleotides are TGCGCCAGCAGCAGGGGGGACAGTCTTTACAATGAGCAGTTCTTC.

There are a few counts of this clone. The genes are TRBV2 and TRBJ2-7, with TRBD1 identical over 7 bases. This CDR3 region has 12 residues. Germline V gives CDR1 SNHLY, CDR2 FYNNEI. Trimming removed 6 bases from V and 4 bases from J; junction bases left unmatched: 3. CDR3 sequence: CASRGDRYEQYV. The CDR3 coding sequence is TGTGCCAGCAGGGGGGACAGATACGAGCAGTACGTC.

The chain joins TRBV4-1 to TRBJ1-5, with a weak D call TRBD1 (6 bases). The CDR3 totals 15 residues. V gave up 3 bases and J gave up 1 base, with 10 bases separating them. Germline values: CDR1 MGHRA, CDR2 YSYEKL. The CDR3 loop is CASSQFRGSNQPQHF. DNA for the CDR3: TGCGCCAGCAGCCAGTTCAGGGGAAGCAATCAGCCCCAGCATTTT.

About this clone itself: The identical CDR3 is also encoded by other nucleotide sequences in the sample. The CDR3: CASSVSSATNEKLFF. The CDR3 region has the DNA TGTGCCAGCAGCGTTAGCTCTGCAACTAATGAAAAACTGTTTTTT. This chain connects TRBV9 to TRBJ1-4, with unresolved D. Deletions cut 2 bases from V and 0 bases from J, with 8 bases between. The germline gives CDR1 SGDLS, CDR2 YYNGEE. This CDR3 region has 15 residues.

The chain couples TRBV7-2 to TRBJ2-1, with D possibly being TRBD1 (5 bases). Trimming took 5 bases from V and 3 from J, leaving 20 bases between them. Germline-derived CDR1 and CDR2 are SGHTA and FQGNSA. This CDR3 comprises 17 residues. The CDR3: CASSGKSGNPIYNEQFF. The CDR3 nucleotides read TGTGCCAGCAGCGGAAAGTCAGGGAACCCAATCTACAATGAGCAGTTCTTC.

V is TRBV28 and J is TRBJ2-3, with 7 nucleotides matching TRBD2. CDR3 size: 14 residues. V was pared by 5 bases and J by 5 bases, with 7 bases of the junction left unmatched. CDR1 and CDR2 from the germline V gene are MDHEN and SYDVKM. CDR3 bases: TGTGCCAGCAGTGGGGAGGGCCGTGTAGATACGCAGTATTTT. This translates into CASSGEGRVDTQYF. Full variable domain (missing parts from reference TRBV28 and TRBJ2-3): DVKVTQSSRYLVKRTGEKVFLECVQDMDHENMFWYRQDPGLGLRLIYFSYDVKMKEKGDIPEGYSVSREKKERFSLILESASTNQTSMYLCASSGEGRVDTQYFGPGTRLTVL.

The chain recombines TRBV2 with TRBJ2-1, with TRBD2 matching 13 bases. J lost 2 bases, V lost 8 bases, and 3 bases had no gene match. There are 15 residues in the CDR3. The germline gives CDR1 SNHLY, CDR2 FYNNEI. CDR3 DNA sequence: TGTGCCAGCTCCGGACTAGCGGGAGCCTACAATGAGCAGTTCTTC. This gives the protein CASSGLAGAYNEQFF.

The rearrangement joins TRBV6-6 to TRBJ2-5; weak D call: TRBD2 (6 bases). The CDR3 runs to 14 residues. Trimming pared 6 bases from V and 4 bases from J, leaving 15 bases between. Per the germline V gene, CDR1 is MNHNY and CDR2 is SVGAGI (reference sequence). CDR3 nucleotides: TGTGCCAGCAGGCCGGGACTGGCGGGAGAGACCCAGTACTTC. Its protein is CASRPGLAGETQYF.

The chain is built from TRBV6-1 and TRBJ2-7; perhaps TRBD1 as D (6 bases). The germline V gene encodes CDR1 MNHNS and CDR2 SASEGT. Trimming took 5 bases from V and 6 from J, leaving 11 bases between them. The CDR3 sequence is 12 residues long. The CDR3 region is CASSTGFGEQYV. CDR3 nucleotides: TGTGCCAGCAGTACAGGGTTCGGCGAGCAGTACGTC.

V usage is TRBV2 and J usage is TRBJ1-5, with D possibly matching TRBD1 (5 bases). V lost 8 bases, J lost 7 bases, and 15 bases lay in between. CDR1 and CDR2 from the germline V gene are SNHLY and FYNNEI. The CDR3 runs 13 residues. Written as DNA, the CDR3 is TGTGCCAGCGAGGAGGGGCAAGGACAGCCCCAGCATTTT. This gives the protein CASEEGQGQPQHF.

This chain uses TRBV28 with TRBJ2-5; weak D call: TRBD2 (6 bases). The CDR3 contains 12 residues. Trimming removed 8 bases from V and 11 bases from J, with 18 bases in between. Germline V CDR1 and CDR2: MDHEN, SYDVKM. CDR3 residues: CASVGRPYEQYF. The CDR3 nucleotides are TGTGCCAGCGTGGGGAGGCCCTATGAGCAGTACTTC.

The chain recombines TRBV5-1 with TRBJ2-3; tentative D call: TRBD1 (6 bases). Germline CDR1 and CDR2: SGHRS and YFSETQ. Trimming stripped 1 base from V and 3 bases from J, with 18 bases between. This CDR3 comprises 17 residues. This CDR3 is CASSLNSRGRNTDTQYF. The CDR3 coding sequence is TGCGCCAGCAGCTTGAATTCCAGGGGAAGGAATACAGATACGCAGTATTTT.